The T cell receptor (beta chain) described here comes from a study of T-cell reconstitution after alpha-beta-depleted transplantation in children. Unique molecular identifiers were built into the TCRbeta library. Via MiXCR, TCRdb re-called the PCR reads, giving one row per CDR3 protein. The sample contains approximately 390,000 distinct CDR3 sequences, approximately 11% of which appear only once. Losses at the gene ends were 5 bases for V and 5 bases for J; bases not matched to a gene: 11. Looked up from germline, CDR1 is KGHSH and CDR2 is LQKENI. The CDR3 is made up of 15 amino acids. The origin of this receptor is a human donor who donated a stem cell graft to a child with acute myeloid leukemia. This chain connects TRBV18 to TRBJ2-5; 7 bases map to TRBD2. This specimen consisted of PBMCs from the stem cell graft donor, obtained from the stem cell graft. The DNA for the CDR3 is TGTGCCAGCTCAGTCTCGGCGGGAGCTGGGGAGACCCAGTACTTC. It yields the protein CASSVSAGAGETQYF.